These 10 T cell receptor beta chains originate from one sample sequenced in a study of T cells in Graves' hyperthyroidism and ophthalmopathy. Amplified regions were TCR beta CDR3 sequences from RNA transcripts. First-round RT-PCR targeting the TCR CDR3 was performed with the HTBI primer set. MiXCR, applied by TCRdb to the multiplex PCR reads, yields one record per CDR3 protein. Among more than 500,000 distinct CDR3 sequences listed, 35% to 55% were seen once. Input material: peripheral blood or thyroid tissue (not recorded which). The receptor source for this set is an adult woman with Graves' disease, either hyperthyroidism or ophthalmopathy (not recorded which).

As for this clonotype: This CDR3 fails to terminate in the conserved phenylalanine or tryptophan, so it likely reflects a read error. It is unclear where the CDR3 begins or ends on the DNA, so no DNA is shown, and the CDR3 is as TCRdb lists it. This rearrangement joins TRBV5-8 to TRBJ1-1; the D segment call TRBD1 is taken from the table without a DNA check. Germline V gene sequence: CDR1 SGHTS, CDR2 YDEGEE. The CDR3 contains 8 residues when both ends are counted. CDR3 loop: CASTSEGV.

With regard to this clonotype: A much larger clone differs by one base, so this may be a read error. The CDR3 spells CASSLGGKGSFLSGNTIYF. In DNA form, the CDR3 reads TGCGCCAGCAGCTTGGGGGGCAAGGGGAGTTTTCTCTCTGGAAACACCATATATTTT. V gene TRBV5-1 combines with J gene TRBJ1-3; D possibly corresponds to TRBD1 (5 bases). The germline V gene has CDR1 SGHRS and CDR2 YFSETQ. This CDR3 comprises 19 residues. The ends were cut back, 0 bases at V and 0 bases at J, with 19 bases in the middle.

The chain has TRBV7-9 and TRBJ2-5; 7 positions agree with TRBD1. The trim removed 7 bases at V and 2 bases at J, leaving 7 bases unmatched. This CDR3 region has 14 residues. Germline assignment: CDR1 SEHNR and CDR2 FQNEAQ (reference sequence). The CDR3 DNA follows: TGTGCCAGCAACAACAGGGGAACTCAAGAGACCCAGTACTTC. Translated, it gives CASNNRGTQETQYF.

This clonotype was seen many times. V and J are TRBV28 and TRBJ2-7; D gene ambiguous. This CDR3 is 14 amino acids long. Per germline, CDR1 MDHEN and CDR2 SYDVKM. V lost 5 bases, J lost 3 bases, and 14 bases lay in between. CDR3 protein: CASSKTRLSYEQYF. The CDR3 DNA is TGTGCCAGCAGTAAAACAAGGTTGAGCTACGAGCAGTACTTC.

This chain connects TRBV30 to TRBJ1-1; 9 bases line up with TRBD1. Unmatched junction bases numbered 5, after V lost 2 bases and J lost 7 bases. CDR3 length equals 13 residues. The germline V gene encodes CDR1 GTSNPN and CDR2 SVGIG (reference sequence). CDR3 nucleotides: TGTGCCTGGAGTCGGACAGGGGTCCGTGAAGCTTTCTTT. The encoded protein is CAWSRTGVREAFF.

This clonotype was detected ten times or more. The chain joins TRBV7-2 to TRBJ2-7; D is possibly TRBD2 (6 bases). Trimming shortened V by 5 bases and J by 3 bases, and 14 bases separated the two germline ends. The CDR3 totals 14 residues. CDR1 is SGHTA, CDR2 FQGNSA, per germline. CDR3 DNA: TGTGCCAGCAGCCCCGCGGGATTTCGCTACGAGCAGTACTTC. Translated: CASSPAGFRYEQYF.

This clonotype was counted at least ten times. This sequence joins TRBV27 and TRBJ2-5; TRBD2 matches at 7 bases. The CDR3 is 14 amino acids. V was pared by 2 bases and J by 3 bases, with 3 bases of the junction left unmatched. CDR1 MNHEY and CDR2 SMNVEV come from the germline V gene (reference sequence). The CDR3 loop is CASSLRAGEETQYF. The CDR3 region has the DNA TGTGCCAGCAGTTTAAGGGCGGGAGAAGAGACCCAGTACTTC.

This clonotype was recorded many times. V is TRBV2 and J is TRBJ1-2; the match to TRBD1 covers 7 bases. J lost 0 bases, V lost 4 bases, and 2 bases had no gene match. The V gene's germline CDR1 is SNHLY and CDR2 FYNNEI. This CDR3 is 14 amino acids long. The CDR3 reads CASSGDRANYGYTF. CDR3 coding DNA: TGTGCCAGCAGTGGGGACAGAGCTAACTATGGCTACACCTTC.

This clonotype was observed a handful of times. This could be a read error, since a much larger clone is one nucleotide away. This rearrangement joins TRBV6-6 to TRBJ1-2; D is uncertain. CDR1 is MNHNY, CDR2 SVGAGI, per germline (reference sequence). The CDR3 loop spans 16 amino acids. The CDR3 region is CASSYMAVSSNYGCTF. DNA for the CDR3: TGTGCCAGCAGTTACATGGCCGTTTCGTCTAACTATGGCTGCACCTTC.

V usage is TRBV2 and J usage is TRBJ1-1; TRBD1 is a possible D gene (6 bases). V lost 7 bases and J lost 4, with 13 bases in between. The CDR3 consists of 13 residues. Looked up from germline, CDR1 is SNHLY and CDR2 is FYNNEI. This CDR3 is CASIQGQLTEAFF. The CDR3, as DNA: TGTGCCAGCATCCAGGGGCAACTCACTGAAGCTTTCTTT.